The 6 T cell receptor beta chains in this list originate from one sample, sequenced in a study of STAT5B mutations in CD4+ large granular lymphocyte leukemia. Assay used: immunoSEQ multiplex PCR; TCRdb lists only in-frame clones, some missing. This table holds about 30,000 clones, more than 65% found once. The sample taken for sequencing was CD4+ T cells from blood buffy coats. These receptors were taken from a human donor in good health.

The genes are TRBV5-1 and TRBJ2-2, with 7 bases fitting TRBD2. Trimming removed 4 bases from V and 6 bases from J; junction bases left unmatched: 3. The CDR3 spans 13 residues. In germline, CDR1 is SGHRS, CDR2 YFSETQ. This CDR3 is CASSRGEAGELFF. The CDR3 DNA sequence: TGCGCCAGCAGCCGGGGGGAAGCCGGGGAGCTGTTTTTT.

The chain employs TRBV5-1 and TRBJ2-2, with D possibly matching TRBD2 (6 bases). In germline, CDR1 is SGHRS, CDR2 YFSETQ. With 8 bases removed from V and 4 bases from J, the gap between germline ends came to 24 bases. This CDR3 has 17 residues. CDR3 nucleotides: TGCGCCAGTGAGTTCGAGCCGGGACTGGTGAGCACCGGGGAGCTGTTTTTT. Protein sequence: CASEFEPGLVSTGELFF.

This clone was found once. The V call is TRBV30, the J call TRBJ2-2; D possibly corresponds to TRBD1 (5 bases). V gave up 4 bases and J gave up 0 bases, with 6 bases separating them. Germline V gene lookup returns CDR1 GTSNPN and CDR2 SVGIG (reference sequence). This CDR3 is built from 13 residues. CDR3: CAWTGTNTGELFF. DNA for the CDR3: TGTGCCTGGACAGGGACGAACACCGGGGAGCTGTTTTTT.

The chain carries TRBV14 and TRBJ2-5; no reliable D call. Near its end, the DNA agrees better with TRBJ2-7, so the J call may be wrong. The CDR3 sequence is 13 residues long. Germline V gene data show CDR1 as SGHDN and CDR2 as FVKESK. CDR3 residues: CASSPSGSYEQYF. The CDR3 coding sequence is TGTGCCAGCAGTCCTTCGGGTTCCTACGAGCAGTACTTC.

The chain carries TRBV5-4 and TRBJ2-1; TRBD1 aligns across 8 bases. The ends lost 4 bases at V and 2 bases at J; junction bases unmatched: 5. The CDR3 has 15 amino acids. Germline V gives CDR1 SGHNT, CDR2 YYREEE (reference sequence). CDR3 DNA: TGTGCCAGCAGCGCGGACAGGGTCACCTACAATGAGCAGTTCTTC. Residues: CASSADRVTYNEQFF.

This chain uses TRBV2 with TRBJ1-4, with 7 bases identical to TRBD1. In germline, CDR1 is SNHLY, CDR2 FYNNEI. The CDR3 spans 14 residues. J gave up 2 bases and V 6 bases, and 3 bases lay outside the gene matches. The CDR3: CASSQQGTNEKLFF. CDR3 in DNA: TGTGCCAGCAGCCAACAGGGGACTAATGAAAAACTGTTTTTT.